The present entry profiles one TCR beta chain with its context. The sample originates from a study of regulatory T cells in long-lasting Graves disease. Time point reported: newly diagnosed GD, antithyroid drugs for less than 3 months. PBMCs were the source of the RNA used for TCR sequencing. CDR1 is MNHNS and CDR2 is SASEGT in the germline V gene. The CDR3 is made up of 14 amino acids. J was trimmed by 3 bases and V by 3 bases; bases with no gene match: 2. The authors built TCR beta libraries using iRepertoire HTBI primers and Arm-PCR of CDR3 regions. TCRdb independently ran MiXCR on the multiplex PCR reads; one entry per CDR3 protein. Of 450,000 to 500,000 distinct CDR3 sequences listed, 15% to 20% are singletons. The same specimen was also included in a second study, on T cells in Graves' hyperthyroidism and ophthalmopathy. That study adds: The TCR CDR3 first-round RT-PCR relied on the HTBI primer set.

V usage is TRBV6-1 and J usage is TRBJ1-3, with 7 bases lining up with TRBD1. This specimen consisted of peripheral blood mononuclear cells (PBMCs), obtained at new diagnosis, from a patient treated with antithyroid drugs. The sequence came from a man between 35 and 55 years old with Graves disease. The CDR3 DNA reads TGTGCCAGCAGTGACAGGACAGGTGGAAACACCATATATTTT. It yields the protein CASSDRTGGNTIYF.